This T cell receptor (beta chain) was sequenced for a study of identical twins (dated by TCRdb to the mid-2010s). Study-level background: The study deep-sequenced TCR alpha and beta repertoires from monozygotic twins, unrelated adults of various ages and cord blood to test whether fetal clonotypes persist. To rule out contamination, replicate twin experiments were performed at different times with different library preparation protocols.

The paper's findings and limits, for the study overall: Abundant cord blood beta clonotypes carried fewer insertions; young adult naive repertoires showed a weaker similar trend, while memory repertoires showed none. Compared with coincidental sharing between unrelated individuals, out-of-frame TCR alpha sequences shared between twins had an excess of sequences with low generation probability. Because the same donors could not be followed over many years, conclusions were based on cross-sectional statistical analysis. In beta out-of-frame sequences, excess twin sharing was weaker, because having fewer shared sequences lowered the signal-to-noise ratio. Invariant T cells such as MAIT and iNKT could partly confound zero-insertion analyses, although diverse VJ usage argued against such confounding for most clonotypes. In monozygotic twins, out-of-frame TCR alpha sharing was systematically underestimated by recombination models, although the models agreed with sharing between unrelated individuals.

Note on this clonotype: It has no known antigen specificity. Qualities for individual bases were not recorded, and no much larger clone is one base off.

Only healthy Caucasian donors were included. Three pairs of female monozygotic twins, all aged 18 to 29 years, made up the twin cohort. RNA for TCR libraries was isolated from peripheral blood mononuclear cells. Trimming at the junction amounts to 3 bases on V and 2 bases on J, and the germline ends lie 5 bases apart. From its cysteine to its phenylalanine, the CDR3 spans 12 amino acids. Only the CDR3 DNA is retained, 36 bases long and in frame from the first base. The library was made by 5' RACE. Sequencing used an Illumina HiSeq 2000. Template switching added a universal primer binding site, and the final cDNA carried a unique molecular identifier that allowed TCR cDNA molecules to be counted accurately. Specific primers in the conserved constant-segment region were used to synthesize first-strand cDNA for the TCR alpha and beta chains. Each cDNA library was double barcoded, with a SMART-Mk sample barcode plus Illumina barcodes, to control for contamination. TruSeq adapter sequences, together with Illumina sample barcodes, were added in two successive PCR steps. TCR alpha and beta cDNA libraries were sequenced on the Illumina HiSeq platform with custom primers. Turning to the authors' computational methods: MiGEC processed the raw reads to extract unique molecular identifiers, while MiXCR was used to determine the CDR3 positions. For each individual, recombination models were inferred using an EM algorithm with the repgenHMM and IGoR tools. Shared clonotype analysis was performed with the tcR package in R, normalizing sharing by the product of cloneset sizes. To study raw recombination free of thymic and clonal selection effects, out-of-frame nonproductive sequences were analyzed. TCRdb reprocessing: public reads trimmed at Q25 with fastp, clones called with MiXCR, in-frame beta chains kept. Each entry merges the rows of one CDR3 protein and shows their most common DNA and genes. It is TCRdb's table, rather than the study itself, that gives the V and J calls and clone size. In this sample the table shows approximately 700,000 distinct CDR3 sequences, roughly 18% of which occur a single time. Of the sample, around 14% falls within the top ten clones.

These data also featured in a second study, about T cells expressing NK-cell markers. Per the second study: TCR beta-chain repertoires were profiled in sorted CD3+CD56+NKG2C+, CD3+CD56+NKG2C- and CD3+CD56-NKG2C+ T-cell subsets from several donors. Among the eight sequenced donors, seven were HCMV-seropositive and one was HCMV-seronegative. In several experiments an anti-gammadeltaTCR antibody was added to restrict sorting to alphabetaTCR-expressing T cells. In over five donors, the dominant CD3+CD56+NKG2C+ clonotypes were among the top 10 CD8+ clonotypes and accounted for about 1.0-7.5% of CD8+ T cells. Those dominant clonotypes were again the most abundant among CD3+CD56-NKG2C+ cells in several donors, at about 25-60.1%. It remained unclear whether the expanded NKG2C-expressing T cell clones were specific for HCMV antigens. All eight donors whose samples were sequenced were randomly selected healthy volunteers, three of them men and five women. A commercial ELISA kit detecting HCMV-specific IgG in serum was used to determine HCMV serostatus. Bulk peripheral blood T-cell repertoires were additionally sequenced from unsorted PBMC for over 5 donors. MIGEC handled demultiplexing of the reads and grouping by UMI, while MiTCR was used to assemble and quantify clonotypes. To exclude erroneous sequences, any TCR cDNA sequence not supported by at least two reads was discarded. The tcR package was used for downstream repertoire analysis, and clonotypes were matched between fractions using CDR3 nucleotide sequence together with V segment. VDJmatch was used to annotate antigen specificity against VDJdb, with one amino acid substitution allowed in CDR3.

The receptor's source is a woman younger than 35 in good health. The sequence links TRBV12-3 or TRBV12-4 to TRBJ2-7; the D gene cannot be resolved reliably. Input material: PBMCs. The nucleotide sequence is TGTGCCAGCAGTTTTAAGCCCTACGAGCAGTACTTC. It translates as CASSFKPYEQYF.